These 21 T cell receptor beta chains originate from one sample sequenced in a study of cytomegalovirus exposure and HLA in healthy donors (dated by TCRdb to about 2017). To prepare the library, the immunoSEQ multiplex PCR assay was applied. The multiplex PCR relied on a mix of 60 forward primers for TCR Vbeta segments and 13 reverse primers for TCR Jbeta segments. TCRdb holds this immuneACCESS table with in-frame rearrangements only. Some clones are missing; in checked studies, unresolved V genes explain under half, and the rest has no known cause. The sample data list some 150,000 clones, and less than 90% of these were observed just once. The leading ten clones occupy about 1.6% of the sample. The sequenced material came from PBMCs. The receptors were sampled from a man aged 35-49 years in good health and CMV-seronegative.

DNA of the CDR3: TGTGCCACCACCCCCTCGGGGGGGGTAGAGGGCAATGAGCAGTTCTTC. Its translation is CATTPSGGVEGNEQFF. The rearrangement joins TRBV21-1 to TRBJ2-1; TRBD2 is taken as the D call from the table, unchecked against the DNA. TRBV21-1 is a recognized pseudogene. The CDR3 spans 16 residues.

The J gene is TRBJ2-2, the V gene TRBV9, with a possible D match to TRBD2 (7 bases). Germline CDR1 is SGDLS and CDR2 is YYNGEE. The CDR3 totals 13 residues. V was shortened by 7 bases and J by 2 bases, with 9 bases between the two germline ends. The CDR3 sequence is CASGGGNTGELFF. The CDR3 nucleotides are TGTGCCAGCGGCGGGGGCAACACCGGGGAGCTGTTTTTT.

The V call is TRBV19, the J call TRBJ2-5; 7 bases align to TRBD1. The CDR3 contains 13 residues. Trimming cost V 6 bases and J 5 bases; bases outside gene matches: 6. Germline CDR1 and CDR2: LNHDA and SQIVND (reference sequence). In DNA form, the CDR3 reads TGTGCCAGTAGGAGGGACAGTGAGGAGACCCAGTACTTC. It codes for CASRRDSEETQYF. Full variable domain (outside the CDR3, taken from reference TRBV19 and TRBJ2-5): DGGITQSPKYLFRKEGQNVTLSCEQNLNHDAMYWYRQDPGQGLRLIYYSQIVNDFQKGDIAEGYSVSREKKESFPLTVTSAQKNPTAFYLCASRRDSEETQYFGPGTRLLVL.

This clone occurred a few times. The V and J genes are TRBV2 and TRBJ1-2; D uncertain. The CDR3 is 14 amino acids. Germline loops: CDR1 SNHLY, CDR2 FYNNEI. Trimming took off 5 bases at V and 2 bases at J, with 12 bases between the two ends. The CDR3 protein is CASSSGTLNYGYTF. The CDR3 DNA reads as TGTGCCAGCAGTAGCGGAACACTCAACTATGGCTACACCTTC.

V and J are TRBV7-3 and TRBJ2-5; maybe TRBD1 (6 bases). The ends were cut back, 5 bases at V and 5 bases at J, with 18 bases in the middle. Germline V gene sequence: CDR1 SGHTA, CDR2 FQGTGA. This CDR3 is 15 amino acids long. As DNA, the CDR3 is TGTGCCAGCAGCCTTAACACAGGGCTGGGGGAGACCCAGTACTTC. It translates to CASSLNTGLGETQYF. Drawing the rest from reference TRBV7-3 and TRBJ2-5, the complete variable domain is GAGVSQTPSNKVTEKGKYVELRCDPISGHTALYWYRQSLGQGPEFLIYFQGTGAADDSGLPNDRFFAVRPEGSVSTLKIQRTERGDSAVYLCASSLNTGLGETQYFGPGTRLLVL.

The count of this clone is one. The chain joins TRBV9 to TRBJ1-1; D perhaps matches TRBD1 (5 bases). Trimming pared 4 bases from V and 6 bases from J, leaving 13 bases between. This CDR3 contains 13 residues. Germline V gene sequence: CDR1 SGDLS, CDR2 YYNGEE. The CDR3 nucleotides are TGTGCCAGCAGCACTCAGGGCGCGGCTGAAGCTTTCTTT. Protein product: CASSTQGAAEAFF.

The rearrangement uses TRBV28 and TRBJ2-5, with 10 positions matching TRBD1. This CDR3 has 16 amino acids. The ends lost 2 bases at V and 5 bases at J; junction bases unmatched: 8. Germline V gene sequence: CDR1 MDHEN, CDR2 SYDVKM. The CDR3 protein is CASSLPGQGRRETQYF. For the CDR3, the DNA is TGTGCCAGCAGTTTACCGGGACAGGGGAGGCGGGAGACCCAGTACTTC.

The chain couples TRBV18 to TRBJ2-5; D might be TRBD1 (6 bases). The DNA end is more similar to TRBJ2-7, so the J call may be wrong. Germline CDR1 KGHSH, CDR2 LQKENI. The CDR3 is 15 amino acids. The CDR3 nucleotides are TGTGCCAGCTCACCACCGTACAGGGTGGCCTACGAGCAGTACTTC. Protein sequence: CASSPPYRVAYEQYF.

The V call is TRBV4-2, the J call TRBJ2-1; 13 bases align to TRBD2. CDR1 LGHNA and CDR2 YNFKEQ come from the germline V gene. J was trimmed by 6 bases and V by 4 bases; bases with no gene match: 3. The CDR3 is made up of 15 amino acids. This CDR3 reads CASSRTSGGPNEQFF. The CDR3 nucleotides are TGTGCCAGCAGCCGGACTAGCGGGGGTCCCAATGAGCAGTTCTTC.

This sequence joins TRBV9 and TRBJ2-1; 7 bases are a match to TRBD2. The CDR3 covers 14 residues. CDR1 SGDLS and CDR2 YYNGEE come from the germline V gene. V gave up 0 bases and J gave up 5 bases; unmatched junction bases: 2. The CDR3, as DNA: TGTGCCAGCAGCGTAGGGACTAGTCACAATGAGCAGTTCTTC. Translating it yields CASSVGTSHNEQFF.

This chain joins TRBV7-2 and TRBJ1-5, with 7 nucleotides matching TRBD1. The germline V gene encodes CDR1 SGHTA and CDR2 FQGNSA. The CDR3 is made up of 15 amino acids. V shed 5 bases and J 1 base; nucleotides not matched to a gene: 5. In DNA form, the CDR3 reads TGTGCCAGCAGCCCCGAACAGGGGAGCAATCAGCCCCAGCATTTT. This sequence encodes CASSPEQGSNQPQHF.

The gene calls are TRBV25-1 and TRBJ1-5; possibly TRBD1 for D (5 bases). V lost 2 bases to trimming and J lost 3 bases, with 11 bases between them. Looked up from germline, CDR1 is MGHDK and CDR2 is SYGVNS. The CDR3 loop spans 15 amino acids. In DNA, the CDR3 is TGTGCCAGCAGTGAAGCGGACGGACACAATCAGCCCCAGCATTTT. Translating gives CASSEADGHNQPQHF.

As concerns this clone: Other DNA variants within this sample encode the same CDR3. The chain joins TRBV5-1 to TRBJ1-5; no definite D call. The ends were cut back, 0 bases at V and 0 bases at J, with 7 bases in the middle. In germline, CDR1 is SGHRS, CDR2 YFSETQ. The CDR3 contains 15 residues. DNA of the CDR3: TGCGCCAGCAGCTTGGATGGCGGTAGCAATCAGCCCCAGCATTTT. Translation gives CASSLDGGSNQPQHF.

To note about this clone: At the DNA level, this CDR3 is encoded by other sequences in the same sample as well. The rearrangement uses TRBV27 and TRBJ1-5, with 8 bases that match TRBD1. The V and J ends lost 4 bases and 4 bases, in that order; junction bases with no gene match: 3. Germline V gene data show CDR1 as MNHEY and CDR2 as SMNVEV (reference sequence). The CDR3 has 14 amino acids. The CDR3 DNA sequence: TGTGCCAGCAGTTCTGGACAGGGAAATCAGCCCCAGCATTTT. Residues: CASSSGQGNQPQHF.

J is TRBJ2-1 and V is TRBV5-1; TRBD2 is a possible D gene (7 bases). Looked up from germline, CDR1 is SGHRS and CDR2 is YFSETQ. The CDR3 totals 14 residues. V was clipped by 6 bases and J by 8 bases, with 18 bases between them. In DNA form, the CDR3 reads TGCGCCAGCACCCCCGGGGGCGGGGGTGATGAGCAGTTCTTC. Its protein product is CASTPGGGGDEQFF.

This clone has just one count. The J gene is TRBJ2-7, the V gene TRBV11-2; D gene ambiguous. The V gene's germline CDR1 is SGHAT and CDR2 FQNNGV. This CDR3 spans 12 amino acids. Trimming pared 5 bases from V and 2 bases from J, leaving 7 bases between. CDR3 DNA: TGTGCCAGCAGCCCCGACACCTACGAGCAGTACTTC. As protein: CASSPDTYEQYF. Together with reference TRBV11-2 and TRBJ2-7, the CDR3 gives the full variable domain: EAGVAQSPRYKIIEKRQSVAFWCNPISGHATLYWYQQILGQGPKLLIQFQNNGVVDDSQLPKDRFSAERLKGVDSTLKIQPAKLEDSAVYLCASSPDTYEQYFGPGTRLTVT.

J is TRBJ1-1 and V is TRBV4-3; TRBD1 is a possible D gene (6 bases). The V and J ends lost 4 bases and 1 base respectively, with 10 bases between them. The germline CDR1 and CDR2 sequences are LGHNA and YSLEER. The CDR3 covers 14 residues. The CDR3 DNA reads as TGCGCCAGCAGCCCCTCGGACAGGAACACTGAAGCTTTCTTT. Its protein is CASSPSDRNTEAFF.

The chain joins TRBV28 to TRBJ2-1; 10 bases are shared with TRBD1. Germline-derived CDR1 and CDR2 are MDHEN and SYDVKM. This CDR3 spans 16 amino acids. V lost 4 bases and J lost 7; bases outside the gene matches: 10. This CDR3 reads CASSSAGTGDVNEQFF. The CDR3 DNA reads TGTGCCAGCAGTTCCGCCGGGACAGGGGATGTAAATGAGCAGTTCTTC.

The chain couples TRBV11-3 to TRBJ2-1; D is undetermined. V shed 0 bases and J shed 5 bases, with 5 bases lying between them. CDR3 length: 13 residues. CDR1 is SGHNT and CDR2 is YENEEA in the germline V gene. In DNA, the CDR3 is TGTGCCAGCAGCTTAGACAGGAACAATGAGCAGTTCTTC. Its translation is CASSLDRNNEQFF.

The CDR3 nucleotides read TGTGCCAGCAGTCGAAGCGCAGGGTCTAATGAAAAACTGTTTTTT. It is translated as CASSRSAGSNEKLFF. The rearrangement uses TRBV5-5 and TRBJ1-4; D is possibly TRBD1 (5 bases). V was pared by 5 bases and J by 3 bases, with 14 bases between. Germline CDR1 is SGHKS and CDR2 is YYEKEE (reference sequence). This CDR3 spans 15 amino acids.

The V and J genes are TRBV25-1 and TRBJ2-7; 13 nucleotides match TRBD2. The germline CDR1 and CDR2 sequences are MGHDK and SYGVNS. With V trimmed by 1 base and J by 1 base, 4 bases remained unmatched. The CDR3 consists of 17 residues. CDR3 sequence reads: CASSELLAGGPSYEQYF. The CDR3, as DNA: TGTGCCAGCAGTGAATTACTAGCGGGAGGGCCTTCCTACGAGCAGTACTTC.